This T cell receptor (beta chain) was obtained from a study of T cells in tuberculosis. V dropped 6 bases and J dropped 7 bases, with 15 bases sitting between them. The CDR3 spans 14 residues. Germline V lookup: CDR1 MDHEN, CDR2 SYDVKM. Study-wide results and caveats: Active tuberculosis alpha repertoires lay closer to GMM-specific TCRs than controls'.

On this clone itself: Its antigen is as yet unknown.

As to time point: new active TB diagnosis, blood taken before or within 7 days of starting treatment. Positive smear microscopy and/or M. tuberculosis culture confirmed active disease. Unsorted cryopreserved PBMC were sequenced, averaging about 100,000 T cells per clinical donor. Measured with immunoSEQ multiplex PCR; TCRdb has only the in-frame clones, and not every one. The profile shows about 34,000 clones, 93% of them singletons. This sequence joins TRBV28 and TRBJ1-4, with D unclear. The sequencing used PBMCs, collected at tuberculosis diagnosis. This sequence originates from an adult with tuberculosis. The CDR3 reads CASSVDTEVEKLFF. The CDR3 region has the DNA TGTGCCAGCAGCGTTGACACCGAAGTTGAAAAACTGTTTTTT.